Following are 4 T cell receptor beta chains from one sample sequenced in a study of blood T cells in healthy people across ages. A second about 7 to 12 cycle PCR used barcoded and J-beta primers. In TCRdb, the 5' RACE reads were re-called with MiXCR into one record per CDR3 protein. The table lists approximately 1,000,000 distinct CDR3 sequences, around two fifths of them singletons. Input material: blood. All receptors come from a man aged 18 to 30 in good health.

The chain is built from TRBV9 and TRBJ2-7; 7 nucleotides match TRBD2. The V gene end was trimmed by 3 bases and the J gene end by 2 bases; junction bases not matched to a gene: 11. The CDR3 length is 16 residues. Germline V CDR1 and CDR2: SGDLS, YYNGEE. The CDR3 DNA reads TGTGCCAGCAGCGAGGGAGGGACTGCTCGTACCTACGAGCAGTACTTC. Its translation is CASSEGGTARTYEQYF.

The chain combines TRBV6-4 with TRBJ1-1; D remains unclear. The V end was cut by 6 bases, the J end by 0 bases, with 11 bases between. This CDR3 has 14 amino acids. The germline V gene has CDR1 MRHNA and CDR2 SNTAGT. The CDR3 here is CASRVEYMNTEAFF. In DNA, the CDR3 is TGTGCCAGCAGAGTAGAGTACATGAACACTGAAGCTTTCTTT.

This clonotype occurred a few times. The rearrangement joins TRBV2 to TRBJ2-1; D uncertain. The CDR3 covers 15 residues. CDR1 is SNHLY and CDR2 is FYNNEI in the germline V gene. V was cut by 0 bases and J by 9 bases, with 15 bases left in between. The CDR3 coding sequence is TGTGCCAGCAGTGAAGCATCCGGCATCACGGTTGAGCAGTTCTTC. It yields the protein CASSEASGITVEQFF.

This sequence joins TRBV10-3 and TRBJ1-4; D not certain. The CDR3 totals 13 residues. Trimming shortened V by 7 bases and J by 0 bases, and 6 bases separated the two germline ends. Germline V gives CDR1 ENHRY, CDR2 SYGVKD. This CDR3 reads CAITPSTNEKLFF. The CDR3, as DNA: TGTGCCATCACCCCCTCAACTAATGAAAAACTGTTTTTT.